Presented here are 3 T cell receptor beta chains from one specimen sequenced in a study of Tregs in tolerant kidney transplant recipients. Their recognized antigens are unknown. The table came from immunoSEQ multiplex PCR; TCRdb's copy has only in-frame clones and leaves some out. Of approximately 17,000 clones in the sample, roughly 58% were seen once. The sequenced sample consisted of Tregs from blood cultured with allogeneic cells. These receptors came from a human donor in good health.

DNA for the CDR3: TGTGCCAGCAGCGTAGGGAGAGAAGGTTTTGGAGAAAAACTGTTTTTT. Residues: CASSVGREGFGEKLFF. This rearrangement joins TRBV9 to TRBJ1-4; no firm D call. Deletions cut 0 bases from V and 8 bases from J, with 17 bases between. Germline values: CDR1 SGDLS, CDR2 YYNGEE. This CDR3 has 16 amino acids.

The chain employs TRBV6-5 and TRBJ2-2; 9 bases are a match to TRBD2. Germline CDR1 is MNHEY and CDR2 is SVGAGI. The CDR3 extends over 15 amino acids. V trimming: 2 bases; J trimming: 7 bases; junction bases outside the gene matches: 5. The CDR3 spells CASSYAGGPGGELFF. The CDR3 bases are TGTGCCAGCAGTTACGCGGGAGGGCCGGGCGGGGAGCTGTTTTTT.

The rearrangement links TRBV25-1 to TRBJ1-3, with D uncertain. V shed 6 bases and J shed 1 base, with 13 bases lying between them. There are 15 residues in the CDR3. Germline assignment: CDR1 MGHDK and CDR2 SYGVNS. CDR3: CASSPRRDSGNTIYF. CDR3 bases: TGTGCCAGCAGCCCCCGGAGGGATTCTGGAAACACCATATATTTT.